Listed here are 18 T cell receptor beta chains from one sample, sequenced in a study of T cells in Graves' hyperthyroidism and ophthalmopathy. Using RNA transcripts as the source, TCR beta CDR3 regions were amplified. The HTBI primer set was used in a first-round RT-PCR of the TCR CDR3. MiXCR, applied by TCRdb to the multiplex PCR reads, yields one record per CDR3 protein. The sample lists nearly 600,000 distinct CDR3 sequences; approximately 15% were seen once. The material sequenced was blood. Receptors originate from a woman aged 18-30 years with Graves' ophthalmopathy.

The chain has TRBV6-1 and TRBJ2-7; 9 bases align to TRBD2. The CDR3 is made up of 15 amino acids. Germline trimming cut 4 bases from V and 0 bases from J; bases unmatched to any gene: 4. Germline V lookup: CDR1 MNHNS, CDR2 SASEGT. Here the CDR3 DNA reads TGTGCCAGCAGTGCATATAGCGGGAGCTCCTACGAGCAGTACTTC. Amino acid sequence: CASSAYSGSSYEQYF.

Ten or more counts support this clonotype. The V call is TRBV5-1, the J call TRBJ2-1, with D possibly TRBD1 on 6 matching bases. Germline lookup yields CDR1 SGHRS and CDR2 YFSETQ. CDR3 length: 15 residues. Between the trimmed V and J ends, which lost 4 bases and 5 bases, there was a span of 16 bases. CDR3 DNA: TGCGCCAGCAGCGAACTTGGACAGATGAACAATGAGCAGTTCTTC. This gives the protein CASSELGQMNNEQFF.

V usage is TRBV7-3 and J usage is TRBJ2-1; weak D call: TRBD2 (6 bases). V was cut by 5 bases and J by 8 bases, with 22 bases left in between. The CDR3 runs 16 residues. Germline V lookup: CDR1 SGHTA, CDR2 FQGTGA. In DNA, the CDR3 is TGTGCCAGCAGCAAGGCAGGAGGGCCTGAGAGCGATGAGCAGTTCTTC. Translating gives CASSKAGGPESDEQFF.

This clonotype has more than one count but fewer than ten. The chain links TRBV20-1 to TRBJ1-1; weak D call: TRBD1 (6 bases). The CDR3 sequence is 15 residues long. Trimming pared 1 base from V and 3 bases from J, leaving 15 bases between. Germline CDR1 reads DFQATT; CDR2 reads SNEGSKA (reference sequence). CDR3 sequence: CSARGSGAYDTEAFF. The CDR3 DNA reads as TGCAGTGCTAGAGGATCAGGGGCGTATGACACTGAAGCTTTCTTT.

This clonotype came up many times. This sequence joins TRBV7-2 and TRBJ2-7; D may correspond to TRBD1 or TRBD2 (5 bases each). The germline CDR1 and CDR2 sequences are SGHTA and FQGNSA. Between the trimmed V and J ends, which lost 3 bases and 4 bases, there was a span of 13 bases. This CDR3 is built from 14 residues. The CDR3 sequence: CASSLGEQGYEQYF. CDR3 in DNA: TGTGCCAGCAGCTTGGGGGAGCAGGGTTACGAGCAGTACTTC.

The chain couples TRBV7-8 to TRBJ1-1; D is unclear. V was pared by 1 base and J by 0 bases, with 21 bases between. The CDR3 spans 19 residues. Germline-derived CDR1 and CDR2 are SGHVS and FQNEAQ. Written as DNA, the CDR3 is TGTGCCAGCAGCTTAGGATGGGCGCGGGTAAAGACCATGAACACTGAAGCTTTCTTT. It encodes CASSLGWARVKTMNTEAFF. The entire variable domain, with the rest obtained from reference TRBV7-8 and TRBJ1-1, is as follows: GAGVSQSPRYKVAKRGQDVALRCDPISGHVSLFWYQQALGQGPEFLTYFQNEAQLDKSGLPSDRFFAERPEGSVSTLKIQRTQQEDSAVYLCASSLGWARVKTMNTEAFFGQGTRLTVV.

This clonotype was recorded at least ten times. This chain connects TRBV18 to TRBJ1-1; D call uncertain. Germline lookup yields CDR1 KGHSH and CDR2 LQKENI. This CDR3 region has 14 residues. Trimming removed 2 bases at V and 4 bases at J, with 11 bases between. The CDR3: CASSPAERSTEAFF. CDR3 DNA sequence: TGTGCCAGCTCACCAGCGGAGCGGAGCACTGAAGCTTTCTTT.

The CDR3 DNA reads as TGTGCCAGCAGCCAAGACTCCTCGCAGGGACACGGATATGGCTACACCTTC. Residues: CASSQDSSQGHGYGYTF. J is TRBJ1-2 and V is TRBV6-1, with D perhaps TRBD1 (6 bases). The CDR3 has 17 residues. The V and J ends lost 6 bases and 5 bases respectively, with 25 bases between them. Per the germline V gene, CDR1 is MNHNS and CDR2 is SASEGT.

The sample holds many counts of this clonotype. The V call is TRBV6-6, the J call TRBJ2-7, with D perhaps TRBD1 (7 bases). Germline V gene data show CDR1 as MNHNY and CDR2 as SVGAGI (reference sequence). The CDR3 runs 16 residues. The V and J ends lost 0 bases and 4 bases respectively, with 16 bases between them. The DNA of the CDR3 is TGTGCCAGCAGTTACTCCCGTCAGGGGGGTCAATACGAGCAGTACTTC. It codes for CASSYSRQGGQYEQYF.

The sample holds many counts of this clonotype. CDR3 residues: CASSTHWVGYQETQYF. The CDR3 DNA is TGTGCCAGCAGCACTCACTGGGTGGGGTACCAAGAGACCCAGTACTTC. The J gene is TRBJ2-5, the V gene TRBV28; D gene unclear. This CDR3 is built from 16 residues. V dropped 6 bases and J dropped 0 bases, with 17 bases sitting between them. The germline CDR1 and CDR2 sequences are MDHEN and SYDVKM.

This clonotype was counted at least ten times. The rearrangement links TRBV7-9 to TRBJ2-7; D is ambiguous. Germline V CDR1 and CDR2: SEHNR, FQNEAQ (reference sequence). The CDR3 loop spans 13 amino acids. V was trimmed by 5 bases and J by 4 bases, leaving 12 bases between them. CDR3 coding DNA: TGTGCCAGCAGCACAACCCTCGGTTACGAGCAGTACTTC. Its translation is CASSTTLGYEQYF.

The genes are TRBV30 and TRBJ1-3; D gene uncertain. The germline gives CDR1 GTSNPN, CDR2 SVGIG (reference sequence). V dropped 1 base and J dropped 0 bases, with 7 bases sitting between them. The CDR3 has 14 residues. The CDR3 spells CAWSAAASGNTIYF. CDR3 DNA sequence: TGTGCCTGGAGTGCGGCAGCCTCTGGAAACACCATATATTTT.

The chain joins TRBV18 to TRBJ2-3; D is undetermined. Trimming removed 3 bases at V and 3 bases at J, with 13 bases between. The germline gives CDR1 KGHSH, CDR2 LQKENI. The CDR3 sequence is 15 residues long. CDR3 sequence reads: CASSPDGSLTDTQYF. DNA of the CDR3: TGTGCCAGCTCACCTGACGGATCCCTTACAGATACGCAGTATTTT.

The sample holds many counts of this clonotype. This chain joins TRBV28 and TRBJ2-1, with D maybe TRBD2 (6 bases). Germline CDR1 and CDR2: MDHEN and SYDVKM. V was clipped by 6 bases and J by 7 bases, with 16 bases between them. The CDR3 runs to 14 residues. The CDR3 is CASSLRAGPNEQFF. Here the CDR3 DNA reads TGTGCCAGCAGCCTTCGGGCGGGACCTAATGAGCAGTTCTTC.

V usage is TRBV7-2 and J usage is TRBJ1-2; 11 nucleotides agree with TRBD1. V lost 1 base, J lost 5 bases, and 3 bases stayed unmatched. Germline V gene lookup returns CDR1 SGHTA and CDR2 FQGNSA. This CDR3 spans 15 amino acids. In nucleotides, the CDR3 is TGTGCCAGCAGCTTAGGACGGGACAGGGGGTATGGCTACACCTTC. It yields the protein CASSLGRDRGYGYTF.

The chain has TRBV28 and TRBJ2-7, with TRBD2 identical over 14 bases. The CDR3 sequence is 16 residues long. CDR1 is MDHEN and CDR2 is SYDVKM in the germline V gene. V dropped 3 bases and J dropped 4; count of bases not matched to a gene: 5. The CDR3 coding sequence is TGTGCCAGCAGTTTCCGGACTAGCGGGGGGAAGTACGAGCAGTACTTC. As protein: CASSFRTSGGKYEQYF.

This clonotype was seen at least ten times. This chain joins TRBV11-1 and TRBJ1-1, with D perhaps matching TRBD1 (5 bases). CDR1 SGHAT and CDR2 FQDESV come from the germline V gene (reference sequence). The CDR3 extends over 16 amino acids. Trimming shortened V by 5 bases and J by 6 bases, and 22 bases separated the two germline ends. The CDR3, as DNA: TGTGCCAGCAGCCGACGCTCAGGGAGAGATAGGGCTGAAGCTTTCTTT. It encodes CASSRRSGRDRAEAFF. The whole variable domain, remainder taken from reference TRBV11-1 and TRBJ1-1, is EAEVAQSPRYKITEKSQAVAFWCDPISGHATLYWYRQILGQGPELLVQFQDESVVDDSQLPKDRFSAERLKGVDSTLKIQPAELGDSAMYLCASSRRSGRDRAEAFFGQGTRLTVV.

The V and J genes are TRBV5-4 and TRBJ2-7; D possibly corresponds to TRBD2 (5 bases). Germline CDR1 SGHNT, CDR2 YYREEE (reference sequence). This CDR3 is 14 amino acids long. Trimming removed 3 bases from V and 2 bases from J, with 12 bases in between. The CDR3 here is CASSSLSGTYEQYF. As DNA, the CDR3 is TGTGCCAGCAGCTCCCTCAGCGGAACCTACGAGCAGTACTTC. Full variable domain (rest looked up from reference TRBV5-4 and TRBJ2-7): ETGVTQSPTHLIKTRGQQVTLRCSSQSGHNTVSWYQQALGQGPQFIFQYYREEENGRGNFPPRFSGLQFPNYSSELNVNALELDDSALYLCASSSLSGTYEQYFGPGTRLTVT.